This entry lists 14 T cell receptor beta chains sequenced from one sample in a study of cytomegalovirus exposure and HLA in healthy donors. A multiplex PCR was run with 60 Vbeta primers and 13 Jbeta primers. TCRdb's copy holds only in-frame clones and misses some; the assay was immunoSEQ multiplex PCR. This sample has 150,000 to 200,000 clones, with around 78% found just once. The sample consisted of PBMCs. These receptors were collected from a woman in her thirties in good health and CMV-seropositive.

The genes are TRBV30 and TRBJ2-7, with D uncertain. This CDR3 is built from 12 residues. V shed 2 bases and J shed 0 bases, with 5 bases lying between them. Looked up from germline, CDR1 is GTSNPN and CDR2 is SVGIG (reference sequence). This CDR3 is CAWSQSSYEQYF. CDR3 coding DNA: TGTGCCTGGAGTCAGTCCTCCTACGAGCAGTACTTC.

CDR3 protein: CASSYNSGGASSQYF. The CDR3 region has the DNA TGTGCCAGCAGTTACAATAGCGGGGGGGCCTCCTCGCAGTATTTT. The chain couples TRBV6-5 to TRBJ2-3, with TRBD2 matching 11 bases. The length of the CDR3 is 15 residues. Trimming took 2 bases from V and 10 from J; bases not matched to a gene: 8. Per the germline V gene, CDR1 is MNHEY and CDR2 is SVGAGI.

The CDR3 protein is CASSPDTNYGYTF. In nucleotides, the CDR3 is TGTGCCAGCAGCCCGGACACTAACTATGGCTACACCTTC. This chain joins TRBV2 and TRBJ1-2; TRBD1 is a possible D gene (5 bases). The CDR3 has 13 amino acids. The V end was cut by 6 bases, the J end by 0 bases, with 8 bases between. CDR1 is SNHLY and CDR2 is FYNNEI in the germline V gene.

This clone came up a few times. The chain uses TRBV7-9 and TRBJ1-1; no clear D. The ends were cut back, 3 bases at V and 0 bases at J, with 5 bases in the middle. CDR3 length: 13 residues. Germline CDR1 and CDR2: SEHNR and FQNEAQ (reference sequence). The CDR3 DNA sequence: TGTGCCAGCAGCTTCGAGCTGAACACTGAAGCTTTCTTT. Its translation: CASSFELNTEAFF.

The rearrangement joins TRBV5-1 to TRBJ1-1; perhaps TRBD1 as D (5 bases). CDR1 and CDR2 from the germline V gene are SGHRS and YFSETQ. The V end lost 0 bases, the J end lost 6 bases, and 12 bases lay between the germline ends. CDR3 size: 14 residues. The CDR3 DNA reads TGCGCCAGCAGCTTGGCCCTAGGGGACTCTGAAGCTTTCTTT. Its protein is CASSLALGDSEAFF.

The chain links TRBV9 to TRBJ2-1; D is possibly TRBD1 (6 bases). V was cut by 0 bases and J by 4 bases, with 11 bases left in between. The germline gives CDR1 SGDLS, CDR2 YYNGEE. The CDR3 loop spans 15 amino acids. The CDR3 DNA reads as TGTGCCAGCAGCGTAGCAGGGGACCCTTACAATGAGCAGTTCTTC. The encoded protein is CASSVAGDPYNEQFF.

The chain carries TRBV6-1 and TRBJ1-2, with 7 bases that match TRBD1. This CDR3 is built from 14 residues. Trimming at V came to 10 bases and at J to 4 bases, leaving 12 bases not matched to a gene. CDR1 and CDR2 (germline): MNHNS, SASEGT. Here the CDR3 reads CATQPGQTPYGYTF. The CDR3 region has the DNA TGTGCCACCCAACCGGGACAGACTCCCTATGGCTACACCTTC.

V is TRBV29-1 and J is TRBJ2-2; TRBD2 is a possible D gene (6 bases). The CDR3 is 13 residues long. Trimming took off 5 bases at V and 7 bases at J, with 14 bases between the two ends. The germline gives CDR1 SQVTM, CDR2 ANQGSEA. Here the CDR3 DNA reads TGCAGCGTTCGGGGGAGGAGTGGCGGGGAGCTGTTTTTT. Translated: CSVRGRSGGELFF.

J is TRBJ2-2 and V is TRBV11-3, with 10 bases aligning to TRBD2. The J segment lost 6 bases and the V segment lost 5 bases, leaving 6 bases of the junction unmatched. From germline, CDR1 is SGHNT and CDR2 YENEEA. This CDR3 is built from 15 residues. The CDR3 sequence is CASSPASGGAGELFF. The CDR3 coding sequence is TGTGCCAGCAGCCCAGCGAGCGGGGGGGCCGGGGAGCTGTTTTTT.

The chain carries TRBV6-5 and TRBJ1-1; maybe TRBD1 (6 bases). This CDR3 region has 15 residues. V lost 0 bases, J lost 6 bases, and 14 bases lay in between. Germline V gene sequence: CDR1 MNHEY, CDR2 SVGAGI. CDR3 bases: TGTGCCAGCAGTTACTCAAACAGGGTCTATCCTGAAGCTTTCTTT. Translated, it gives CASSYSNRVYPEAFF.

The chain is built from TRBV4-3 and TRBJ1-2, with no clear D. With 0 bases removed from V and 0 bases from J, the gap between germline ends came to 8 bases. The germline CDR1 and CDR2 sequences are LGHNA and YSLEER. This CDR3 contains 15 residues. CDR3 in amino acids: CASSQDRSTNYGYTF. The CDR3 coding sequence is TGCGCCAGCAGCCAAGACAGGTCCACTAACTATGGCTACACCTTC.

This clone was found a few times. This sample also contains other DNA sequences that code for the same CDR3. The chain joins TRBV5-4 to TRBJ1-2, with D perhaps matching TRBD1 (6 bases). Trimming cost V 4 bases and J 5 bases, with 9 bases left between them. Looked up from germline, CDR1 is SGHNT and CDR2 is YYREEE (reference sequence). The CDR3 totals 12 residues. The DNA for the CDR3 is TGTGCCAGCAGCACCACAGGGTATGGCTACACCTTC. It specifies CASSTTGYGYTF.

In this sample, this clone turned up many times. The V call is TRBV9, the J call TRBJ1-2; unclear D gene. Germline V gives CDR1 SGDLS, CDR2 YYNGEE. V was cut by 3 bases and J by 6 bases, with 15 bases left in between. The CDR3 is 14 amino acids. In DNA, the CDR3 is TGTGCCAGCAGCGATGTGGGAGGGTATAATGGCTACACCTTC. The encoded protein is CASSDVGGYNGYTF.

This clone was counted a single time. This chain connects TRBV4-1 to TRBJ2-2; D may be TRBD1 (6 bases). CDR3 length: 17 amino acids. With 3 bases removed from V and 5 bases from J, the gap between germline ends came to 19 bases. From germline, CDR1 is MGHRA and CDR2 YSYEKL. CDR3 DNA: TGCGCCAGCAGCCATCGGGAAGGGGGAGCTGAAACCGGGGAGCTGTTTTTT. Its protein product is CASSHREGGAETGELFF.